The clone carrying this TCR beta chain was recorded many times. As yet, its antigen is unknown. The sample comes from a study of Graves' ophthalmopathy and Graves' hyperthyroidism. Study-level points and caveats: Sensitivity reached roughly 70% and specificity approximately 72% when the model predicted ophthalmopathy progression.

For repertoire sequencing, the TCR beta CDR3 regions were amplified from RNA transcripts. HTBI-primed first-round RT-PCR preceded second-round multiplex PCR. TCRdb analysed the multiplex PCR reads with MiXCR anew, one entry per CDR3 protein. The data contain some 240,000 distinct CDR3 sequences, roughly 50% of them singletons. The CDR3 runs 12 residues. V dropped 8 bases and J dropped 3 bases, with 10 bases sitting between them. Germline lookup yields CDR1 ENHRY and CDR2 SYGVKD. The TCR comes from an adult man with Graves' ophthalmopathy. The chain joins TRBV10-3 to TRBJ2-5; TRBD2 is a possible D gene (5 bases). Sequences were obtained from peripheral blood. The CDR3: CAIAEAEETQYF. The DNA of the CDR3 is TGTGCCATCGCCGAAGCGGAAGAGACCCAGTACTTC.